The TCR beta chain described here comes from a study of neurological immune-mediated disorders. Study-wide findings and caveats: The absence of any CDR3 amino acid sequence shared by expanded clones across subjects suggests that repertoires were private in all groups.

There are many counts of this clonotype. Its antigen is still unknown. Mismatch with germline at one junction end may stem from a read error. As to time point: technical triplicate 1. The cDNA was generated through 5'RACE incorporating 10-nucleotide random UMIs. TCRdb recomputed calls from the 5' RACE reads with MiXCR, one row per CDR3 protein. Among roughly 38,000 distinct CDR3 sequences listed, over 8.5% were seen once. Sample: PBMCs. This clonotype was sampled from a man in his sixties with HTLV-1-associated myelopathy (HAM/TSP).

CDR3 loop: CVSSLGRLSEQYF. The CDR3 DNA reads as TGTGTCAGCAGCTTAGGAAGGCTCAGCGAGCAGTACTTC. The chain recombines TRBV11-2 with TRBJ2-7; D not certain. CDR1 is SGHAT, CDR2 FQNNGV, per germline. This CDR3 region has 13 residues. The variable domain in full, completed from reference TRBV11-2 and TRBJ2-7, reads EAGVAQSPRYKIIEKRQSVAFWCNPISGHATLYWYQQILGQGPKLLIQFQNNGVVDDSQLPKDRFSAERLKGVDSTLKIQPAKLEDSAVYLCVSSLGRLSEQYFGPGTRLTVT.